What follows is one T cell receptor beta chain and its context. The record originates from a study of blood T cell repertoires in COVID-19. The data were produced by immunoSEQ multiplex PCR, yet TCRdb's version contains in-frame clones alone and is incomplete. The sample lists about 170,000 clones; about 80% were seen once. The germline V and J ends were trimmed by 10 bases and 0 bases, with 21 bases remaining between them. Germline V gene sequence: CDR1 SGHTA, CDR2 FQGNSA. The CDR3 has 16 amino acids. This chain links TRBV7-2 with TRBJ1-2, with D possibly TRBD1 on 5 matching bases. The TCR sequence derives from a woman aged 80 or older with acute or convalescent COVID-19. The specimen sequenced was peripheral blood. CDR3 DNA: TGTGCCACAAACACCCCTAGACAGATAACTAACTATGGCTACACCTTC. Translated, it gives CATNTPRQITNYGYTF.